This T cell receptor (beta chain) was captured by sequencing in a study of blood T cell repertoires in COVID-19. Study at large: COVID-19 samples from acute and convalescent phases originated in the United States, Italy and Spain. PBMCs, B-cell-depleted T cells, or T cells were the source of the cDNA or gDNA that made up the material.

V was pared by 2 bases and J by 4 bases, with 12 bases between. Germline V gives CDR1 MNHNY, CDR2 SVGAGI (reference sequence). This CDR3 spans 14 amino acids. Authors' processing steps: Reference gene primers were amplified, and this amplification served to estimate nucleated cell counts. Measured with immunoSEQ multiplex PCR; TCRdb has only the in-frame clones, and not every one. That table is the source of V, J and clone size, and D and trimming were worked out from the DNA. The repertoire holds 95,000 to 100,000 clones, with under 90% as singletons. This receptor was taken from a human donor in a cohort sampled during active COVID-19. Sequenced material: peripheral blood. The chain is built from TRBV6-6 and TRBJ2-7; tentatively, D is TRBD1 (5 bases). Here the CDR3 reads CASSYEGRDYEQYF. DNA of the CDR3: TGTGCCAGCAGTTACGAAGGCAGGGATTACGAGCAGTACTTC.